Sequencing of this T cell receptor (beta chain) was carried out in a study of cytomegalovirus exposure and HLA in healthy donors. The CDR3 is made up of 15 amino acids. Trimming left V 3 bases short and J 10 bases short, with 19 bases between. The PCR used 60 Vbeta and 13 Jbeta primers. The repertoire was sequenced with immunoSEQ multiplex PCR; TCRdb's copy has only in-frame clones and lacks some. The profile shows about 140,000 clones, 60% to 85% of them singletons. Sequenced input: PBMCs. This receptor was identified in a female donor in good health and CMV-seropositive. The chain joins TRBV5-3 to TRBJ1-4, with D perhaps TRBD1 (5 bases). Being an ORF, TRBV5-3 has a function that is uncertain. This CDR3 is CARSSGGEGLRKLFF. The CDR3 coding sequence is TGTGCCAGAAGCTCGGGGGGTGAGGGTTTGCGAAAACTGTTTTTT.